Presented here are 16 T cell receptor beta chains from one specimen sequenced in a study of blood T cell repertoires in COVID-19. The table came from immunoSEQ multiplex PCR; TCRdb's copy has only in-frame clones and leaves some out. The data hold 200,000 to 250,000 clones, with about 86% observed a single time. Sequenced: peripheral blood. The receptors here all came from an elderly man with acute or convalescent COVID-19.

The rearrangement links TRBV5-1 to TRBJ2-7, with 12 positions matching TRBD1. This CDR3 has 15 residues. Looked up from germline, CDR1 is SGHRS and CDR2 is YFSETQ. The V segment lost 3 bases and the J segment 6 bases; nucleotides outside the gene matches: 7. The CDR3 nucleotides read TGCGCCAGCAGCTCAGGGACAGGGGGCCGGGGCGAGCAGTACTTC. Translation gives CASSSGTGGRGEQYF.

The V gene is TRBV7-8, the J gene TRBJ1-1; D gene unclear. Germline V gene data show CDR1 as SGHVS and CDR2 as FQNEAQ. The CDR3 spans 12 residues. V was cut by 5 bases and J by 10 bases, with 14 bases left in between. Here the CDR3 DNA reads TGTGCCAGCAGCACCCGGAGCCGCAGAGCTTTCTTT. As protein: CASSTRSRRAFF.

The chain recombines TRBV27 with TRBJ1-6, with D unresolved. Trimming pared 5 bases from V and 8 bases from J, leaving 16 bases between. The CDR3 runs to 15 residues. Germline V gives CDR1 MNHEY, CDR2 SMNVEV (reference sequence). The CDR3 bases are TGTGCCAGCAGTCTAGACCCTAAGCCTCATTCACCCCTCCACTTT. Translated, it gives CASSLDPKPHSPLHF.

The chain employs TRBV7-6 and TRBJ2-1; 11 positions agree with TRBD2. Trimming removed 2 bases from V and 3 bases from J; junction bases left unmatched: 3. Per the germline V gene, CDR1 is SGHVS and CDR2 is FNYEAQ. The CDR3 totals 16 residues. CDR3 in amino acids: CASSLSGTSGYNEQFF. The CDR3 DNA reads TGTGCCAGCAGCTTAAGCGGGACTAGCGGCTACAATGAGCAGTTCTTC.

The CDR3 sequence: CASRAGGTDTQYF. DNA of the CDR3: TGCGCCAGTCGAGCGGGGGGCACAGATACGCAGTATTTT. This rearrangement joins TRBV4-3 to TRBJ2-3, with TRBD2 matching 8 bases. Per germline, CDR1 LGHNA and CDR2 YSLEER. J lost 1 base, V lost 9 bases, and 3 bases had no gene match. The CDR3 contains 13 residues.

The chain has TRBV5-1 and TRBJ1-1, with a possible D match to TRBD1 (5 bases). Deletions cut 6 bases from V and 4 bases from J, with 10 bases between. CDR3 length equals 12 residues. Per germline, CDR1 SGHRS and CDR2 YFSETQ. The CDR3 loop is CASTGPGTEAFF. The CDR3 DNA reads TGCGCCAGCACAGGGCCTGGCACTGAAGCTTTCTTT.

The V call is TRBV19, the J call TRBJ1-1; 8 bases match TRBD1. Germline CDR1 reads LNHDA; CDR2 reads SQIVND (reference sequence). This CDR3 comprises 14 residues. After removal of 2 bases from V and 4 bases from J, the junction contained 3 bases not matched to a gene. CDR3 region: CASSIRGQGTEAFF. The CDR3 DNA reads TGTGCCAGTAGTATACGCGGACAGGGCACTGAAGCTTTCTTT.

V gene TRBV9 combines with J gene TRBJ1-2; unclear D gene. Germline CDR1 and CDR2: SGDLS and YYNGEE. The CDR3 consists of 13 residues. V was clipped by 3 bases and J by 8 bases, with 14 bases between them. CDR3 nucleotides: TGTGCCAGCAGCGGTCCGACGGGAAGGGGCTACACCTTC. Residues: CASSGPTGRGYTF.

The genes are TRBV19 and TRBJ1-1; D perhaps matches TRBD1 (6 bases). This CDR3 contains 15 residues. V lost 6 bases, J lost 0 bases, and 14 bases lay in between. Looked up from germline, CDR1 is LNHDA and CDR2 is SQIVND (reference sequence). The CDR3 nucleotides read TGTGCCAGTAGGCCCATACAGGGAATGAACACTGAAGCTTTCTTT. As protein: CASRPIQGMNTEAFF.

This clone was counted a single time. The CDR3 region has the DNA TGTGCCACTGGACTAGCGGGGGCCAAAGAGACCCAGTACTTC. Translation gives CATGLAGAKETQYF. The chain has TRBV6-5 and TRBJ2-5, with TRBD2 matching over 13 bases. V lost 10 bases to trimming and J lost 3 bases; unmatched junction nucleotides: 5. Germline CDR1 MNHEY, CDR2 SVGAGI. CDR3 length equals 14 residues.

This chain joins TRBV11-2 and TRBJ1-2; the D is unclear. Germline V lookup: CDR1 SGHAT, CDR2 FQNNGV. Trimming stripped 1 base from V and 7 bases from J, with 16 bases between. The CDR3 length is 15 residues. In DNA form, the CDR3 reads TGTGCCAGCAGCTTAGGCGCCGGGATATCCCTTGGCTACACCTTC. Protein product: CASSLGAGISLGYTF.

This chain connects TRBV21-1 to TRBJ1-1; TRBD1 was called by the table and not checked on the DNA. TRBV21-1 is annotated as a pseudogene. CDR3 length: 18 residues. The CDR3 nucleotides are TGTGCCAGCAGCAAAGAGACTAGTCCAGGGGGCCCGGGTGGTGAAGCTTTCTTT. It is translated as CASSKETSPGGPGGEAFF.

J is TRBJ1-4 and V is TRBV9, with D possibly TRBD1 on 5 matching bases. Trimming removed 2 bases at V and 0 bases at J, with 11 bases between. CDR1 and CDR2 (germline): SGDLS, YYNGEE. This CDR3 contains 16 residues. The CDR3 loop reads CASSVKGKATNEKLFF. The CDR3 DNA reads TGTGCCAGCAGCGTTAAGGGGAAGGCAACTAATGAAAAACTGTTTTTT.

The V and J genes are TRBV18 and TRBJ1-5; no reliable D call. V shed 2 bases and J shed 4 bases, with 12 bases lying between them. The CDR3 runs to 15 residues. Germline CDR1 KGHSH, CDR2 LQKENI. Here the CDR3 DNA reads TGTGCCAGCTCACCAAGCACCCGGGGAAATCAGCCCCAGCATTTT. It yields the protein CASSPSTRGNQPQHF. Combining the CDR3 with reference TRBV18 and TRBJ1-5 gives the whole variable domain NAGVMQNPRHLVRRRGQEARLRCSPMKGHSHVYWYRQLPEEGLKFMVYLQKENIIDESGMPKERFSAEFPKEGPSILRIQQVVRGDSAAYFCASSPSTRGNQPQHFGDGTRLSIL.

This sequence joins TRBV4-3 and TRBJ2-1, with D possibly matching TRBD1 (5 bases). The CDR3 extends over 14 amino acids. Trimming cost V 5 bases and J 8 bases, with 16 bases left between them. Germline V lookup: CDR1 LGHNA, CDR2 YSLEER. The CDR3 DNA follows: TGCGCCAGCAGCAAAAGAGGTTTGGGGCATGAGCAGTTCTTC. Its translation: CASSKRGLGHEQFF.

This chain uses TRBV5-1 with TRBJ2-1, with 7 bases identical to TRBD2. Germline V gene data show CDR1 as SGHRS and CDR2 as YFSETQ. This CDR3 has 18 amino acids. The V gene end was trimmed by 8 bases and the J gene end by 8 bases; junction bases not matched to a gene: 25. CDR3 nucleotide sequence: TGCGCCAGGAACGGGACTACCAGCGGGGAGGCAATGTCGGATGAGCAGTTCTTC. Translated, it gives CARNGTTSGEAMSDEQFF.